Below are 26 T cell receptor beta chains sequenced from a single sample in a study of blood T cells in healthy people across ages. Primed by a sample-barcoded 5' primer and a J-beta primer mix, a second PCR proceeded for roughly 6 to 12 cycles. MiXCR was run by TCRdb on the 5' RACE reads, yielding one entry per CDR3 protein. The sample holds about 1,800,000 distinct CDR3 sequences, 28% seen once. The sample taken for sequencing was blood. The source of these receptors is a woman aged 25 to 39 in good health.

The sample holds many counts of this clonotype. The chain has TRBV20-1 and TRBJ2-7; D unclear. The CDR3 runs to 15 residues. Trimming left V 1 base short and J 2 bases short, with 15 bases between. Germline assignment: CDR1 DFQATT and CDR2 SNEGSKA (reference sequence). CDR3 protein: CSARAERLTPYEQYF. The CDR3 region has the DNA TGCAGTGCTAGAGCGGAAAGACTCACACCCTACGAGCAGTACTTC.

The chain is built from TRBV27 and TRBJ1-6; D is undetermined. V lost 3 bases and J lost 6, with 9 bases in between. This CDR3 spans 14 amino acids. Per the germline V gene, CDR1 is MNHEY and CDR2 is SMNVEV (reference sequence). CDR3 sequence reads: CASSLYESNSPLHF. The DNA for the CDR3 is TGTGCCAGCAGTTTGTACGAGAGTAATTCACCCCTCCACTTT.

This clonotype has a handful of counts. The gene calls are TRBV12-3 or TRBV12-4 and TRBJ2-5, with D maybe TRBD2 (6 bases). The V end lost 6 bases, the J end lost 5 bases, and 10 bases lay between the germline ends. The CDR3 has 12 amino acids. CDR3 DNA sequence: TGTGCCAGCAGCACTAGCTTGGAGACCCAGTACTTC. This gives the protein CASSTSLETQYF.

Written as DNA, the CDR3 is TGTGCCAGCAGAAAGACTATAGCCAAAAACATTCAGTACTTC. Its translation is CASRKTIAKNIQYF. J is TRBJ2-4 and V is TRBV2, with a weak D call TRBD2 (5 bases). The V gene lost 6 bases and the J gene lost 0 bases, with 9 bases spanning the gap. Looked up from germline, CDR1 is SNHLY and CDR2 is FYNNEI. The CDR3 length is 14 residues.

The table lists this clonotype with a few counts. Mismatch with germline at one junction end may stem from a read error. The chain is built from TRBV24-1 and TRBJ2-4, with 7 bases aligning to TRBD1. The end of the DNA aligns better with TRBJ2-5, so the J call may be wrong. CDR3 length equals 12 residues. The germline CDR1 and CDR2 sequences are KGHDR and SFDVKD. This chain's CDR3 is CATTDRDKTQYF. CDR3 DNA sequence: TGCGCCACCACCGACAGGGACAAGACCCAGTACTTC.

V is TRBV3-1 and J is TRBJ2-7; the D is unclear. This CDR3 spans 13 amino acids. Germline V lookup: CDR1 LGHDT, CDR2 YNNKEL (reference sequence). The V and J ends lost 3 bases and 1 base respectively, with 7 bases between them. CDR3 sequence: CASSHSDSYEQYF. CDR3 nucleotides: TGTGCCAGCAGCCACTCCGATTCCTACGAGCAGTACTTC.

The chain couples TRBV5-1 to TRBJ2-1, with D possibly being TRBD1 or TRBD2 (6 bases each). Trimming left V 7 bases short and J 2 bases short, with 19 bases between. The CDR3 length is 16 residues. Looked up from germline, CDR1 is SGHRS and CDR2 is YFSETQ. As DNA, the CDR3 is TGCGCCAGCCAGGTATCAGGGGACTTGGCCTACAATGAGCAGTTCTTC. Translated, it gives CASQVSGDLAYNEQFF.

The V gene is TRBV20-1, the J gene TRBJ1-2, with a possible D match to TRBD1 (6 bases). There are 16 residues in the CDR3. V was trimmed by 5 bases and J by 4 bases, leaving 23 bases between them. Germline V gives CDR1 DFQATT, CDR2 SNEGSKA (reference sequence). CDR3: CSALPRGGRAGYGYTF. In DNA form, the CDR3 reads TGCAGTGCTCTTCCTCGGGGGGGCAGGGCGGGCTATGGCTACACCTTC.

A few counts support this clonotype. The rearrangement links TRBV14 to TRBJ2-3; D may be TRBD2 (6 bases). CDR1 and CDR2 from the germline V gene are SGHDN and FVKESK. This CDR3 comprises 15 residues. Between the trimmed V and J ends, which lost 4 bases and 6 bases, there was a span of 17 bases. The CDR3 is CASSLSGTWADTQYF. CDR3 nucleotide sequence: TGTGCCAGCAGCCTATCCGGGACTTGGGCGGATACGCAGTATTTT.

This clonotype has ten or more counts. The rearrangement joins TRBV10-3 to TRBJ1-6; D not certain. CDR3 size: 13 residues. Germline CDR1 reads ENHRY; CDR2 reads SYGVKD. Trimming stripped 2 bases from V and 9 bases from J, with 8 bases between. The CDR3, as DNA: TGTGCCATCAGTGAGCCAGGAGGTTCACCCCTCCACTTT. It codes for CAISEPGGSPLHF.

This clonotype appeared a few times. The chain has TRBV20-1 and TRBJ2-3, with 9 nucleotides matching TRBD2. The germline CDR1 and CDR2 sequences are DFQATT and SNEGSKA (reference sequence). The CDR3 runs to 16 residues. The V gene end was trimmed by 3 bases and the J gene end by 2 bases; junction bases not matched to a gene: 9. This chain's CDR3 is CSARVSGRSFTDTQYF. For the CDR3, the DNA is TGCAGTGCTAGGGTCAGCGGGAGGTCGTTCACAGATACGCAGTATTTT.

This clonotype was detected only a few times. The chain is built from TRBV5-1 and TRBJ2-5; 8 bases line up with TRBD1. There are 16 residues in the CDR3. The germline V gene has CDR1 SGHRS and CDR2 YFSETQ. Trimming cost V 2 bases and J 5 bases; bases outside gene matches: 11. CDR3 in amino acids: CASSLRDRGLFETQYF. The CDR3, as DNA: TGCGCCAGCAGCTTACGAGACAGGGGATTGTTTGAGACCCAGTACTTC.

This clonotype appeared once. The junction departs from germline at one end; a sequencing error may be responsible. V gene TRBV7-8 combines with J gene TRBJ2-3; 10 bases line up with TRBD1. CDR1 and CDR2 (germline): SGHVS, FQNEAQ. The CDR3 length is 14 residues. The CDR3 reads CASSRDRGTGTQYF. The CDR3 nucleotides read TGTGCCAGCAGCCGGGACAGGGGTACAGGTACGCAGTATTTT.

This clonotype has only a few counts. The chain recombines TRBV3-1 with TRBJ2-1, with 12 bases aligning to TRBD2. The CDR3 contains 20 residues. Germline V lookup: CDR1 LGHDT, CDR2 YNNKEL (reference sequence). V was pared by 4 bases and J by 0 bases, with 13 bases of the junction left unmatched. The CDR3 bases are TGTGCCAGCAGCCGAGACGTACTAGCGGGAGGAGGTGGCTCCTACAATGAGCAGTTCTTC. Translating gives CASSRDVLAGGGGSYNEQFF.

The rearrangement joins TRBV20-1 to TRBJ2-2; 9 bases agree with TRBD2. CDR1 is DFQATT, CDR2 SNEGSKA, per germline (reference sequence). CDR3 size: 14 residues. The V segment lost 4 bases and the J segment 7 bases; nucleotides outside the gene matches: 7. The CDR3 nucleotides are TGCAGTGCTATTAGCGGGAGACGAAACGGGGAGCTGTTTTTT. Residues: CSAISGRRNGELFF.

This clonotype was found many times. The chain carries TRBV2 and TRBJ2-5; D is undetermined. This CDR3 spans 14 amino acids. Germline V gives CDR1 SNHLY, CDR2 FYNNEI. V lost 0 bases, J lost 3 bases, and 8 bases lay in between. CDR3 nucleotides: TGTGCCAGCAGTGAAGCGGTGGGCGAAGAGACCCAGTACTTC. Translating gives CASSEAVGEETQYF.

Only a few counts were recorded for this clonotype. The genes are TRBV4-1 and TRBJ2-3, with 10 bases matching TRBD2. Germline CDR1 reads MGHRA; CDR2 reads YSYEKL. The CDR3 spans 17 residues. V gave up 5 bases and J gave up 5 bases; unmatched junction bases: 13. The CDR3 here is CASSARPTSGVRDTQYF. CDR3 in DNA: TGCGCCAGCAGCGCGAGACCCACTAGCGGGGTAAGAGATACGCAGTATTTT.

This clonotype was found a few times. The gene calls are TRBV27 and TRBJ2-3, with 9 bases that match TRBD2. Germline assignment: CDR1 MNHEY and CDR2 SMNVEV (reference sequence). The CDR3 has 20 residues. The ends lost 5 bases at V and 5 bases at J; junction bases unmatched: 23. The CDR3 reads CASSPRSVVRAGGIGDTQYF. DNA for the CDR3: TGTGCCAGCAGTCCGCGGAGTGTTGTTCGGGCGGGAGGGATTGGAGATACGCAGTATTTT.

The chain uses TRBV11-2 and TRBJ1-4; no reliable D call. V lost 10 bases to trimming and J lost 11 bases, with 20 bases between them. Germline CDR1 SGHAT, CDR2 FQNNGV. This CDR3 region has 13 residues. CDR3 nucleotides: TGTGCCACGTCCGTGGAGAGGATGGGGAAACTGTTTTTT. Its translation is CATSVERMGKLFF.

The chain links TRBV12-3 or TRBV12-4 to TRBJ2-5, with no clear D. Trimming removed 5 bases from V and 4 bases from J, with 11 bases in between. The CDR3 spans 13 residues. The CDR3 bases are TGTGCCAGCAGTGACTCTATCCGAGAGACCCAGTACTTC. It codes for CASSDSIRETQYF.

This clonotype was counted ten times or more. The DNA of the CDR3 is TGTGCCAGCACCCTTACTCGCAATTCCTACAATGAGCAGTTCTTC. It specifies CASTLTRNSYNEQFF. The rearrangement uses TRBV12-3 or TRBV12-4 and TRBJ2-1; D is unresolved. V lost 7 bases and J 1 base, leaving 14 bases between the germline ends. The CDR3 totals 15 residues.

With respect to this clonotype: At one end the junction does not follow the germline gene, possibly because of a read error. The CDR3 region is CASSLAAPSNEQYF. The DNA for the CDR3 is TGTGCCAGCAGTTTAGCGGCGCCCTCCAACGAGCAGTACTTC. J is TRBJ2-7 and V is TRBV12-3 or TRBV12-4; D ambiguous. This CDR3 comprises 14 residues.

The sample holds many counts of this clonotype. The chain couples TRBV11-2 to TRBJ2-5; TRBD2 aligns across 9 bases. The germline V gene has CDR1 SGHAT and CDR2 FQNNGV. The CDR3 loop spans 16 amino acids. The V and J ends lost 5 bases and 6 bases, in that order; junction bases with no gene match: 13. The chain's CDR3 is CASSPSSSGVLKTQYF. The CDR3 region has the DNA TGTGCCAGCAGCCCTAGCTCTAGCGGGGTCCTTAAGACCCAGTACTTC. Using reference TRBV11-2 and TRBJ2-5 for the parts outside the CDR3, the full variable domain is EAGVAQSPRYKIIEKRQSVAFWCNPISGHATLYWYQQILGQGPKLLIQFQNNGVVDDSQLPKDRFSAERLKGVDSTLKIQPAKLEDSAVYLCASSPSSSGVLKTQYFGPGTRLLVL.

The chain's CDR3 is CATSQGNTEAFF. In DNA form, the CDR3 reads TGTGCCACCTCACAGGGAAACACTGAAGCTTTCTTT. The V and J genes are TRBV4-2 and TRBJ1-1; TRBD1 is a possible D gene (6 bases). Between the trimmed V and J ends, which lost 10 bases and 2 bases, there was a span of 11 bases. Looked up from germline, CDR1 is LGHNA and CDR2 is YNFKEQ. The CDR3 has 12 amino acids.

This clonotype has at least ten counts. A read error is possible here, since a much larger clone lies one base away. J is TRBJ2-1 and V is TRBV15; D not certain. Trimming took 2 bases from V and 13 from J, leaving 9 bases between them. Germline V gene data show CDR1 as LNHNV and CDR2 as YYDKDF (reference sequence). This CDR3 region has 11 residues. CDR3 nucleotides: TGTGCCACCAGCAGACGAGAGACCCAGTTCTTC. It translates to CATSRRETQFF.

The chain recombines TRBV2 with TRBJ1-6; 11 bases align to TRBD1. The CDR3 runs 16 residues. The germline gives CDR1 SNHLY, CDR2 FYNNEI. V gave up 6 bases and J gave up 5 bases; unmatched junction bases: 6. The CDR3, as DNA: TGTGCCAGCAGGCGGGGACAGGGGGTAGATAATTCACCCCTCCACTTT. Its protein product is CASRRGQGVDNSPLHF. The full variable domain, with the rest looked up from reference TRBV2 and TRBJ1-6, is EPEVTQTPSHQVTQMGQEVILRCVPISNHLYFYWYRQILGQKVEFLVSFYNNEISEKSEIFDDQFSVERPDGSNFTLKIRSTKLEDSAMYFCASRRGQGVDNSPLHFGNGTRLTVT.